These 21 T cell receptor beta chains were all obtained from the same sample, sequenced in a study of cytomegalovirus exposure and HLA in healthy donors. The PCR was carried out with 60 Vbeta primers and 13 Jbeta primers. Sequencing used immunoSEQ multiplex PCR; TCRdb keeps in-frame clones, though not all of them. The sample has fewer than 140,000 clones, 75% seen once. The material sequenced was PBMCs. These receptors came from a male donor in good health and CMV-seropositive.

The CDR3 DNA sequence: TGTGCCAGCAGCCCCCTAGCGGGGGCGGCCGGGGAGCTGTTTTTT. Its protein is CASSPLAGAAGELFF. The gene calls are TRBV14 and TRBJ2-2; 10 bases agree with TRBD2. This CDR3 region has 15 residues. The V segment lost 4 bases and the J segment 6 bases; nucleotides outside the gene matches: 5. CDR1 is SGHDN and CDR2 is FVKESK in the germline V gene. Full variable domain (remainder filled in from reference TRBV14 and TRBJ2-2): EAGVTQFPSHSVIEKGQTVTLRCDPISGHDNLYWYRRVMGKEIKFLLHFVKESKQDESGMPNNRFLAERTGGTYSTLKVQPAELEDSGVYFCASSPLAGAAGELFFGEGSRLTVL.

The rearrangement links TRBV13 to TRBJ1-1; D is perhaps TRBD1 (5 bases). CDR3 length equals 16 residues. Germline V lookup: CDR1 PRHDT, CDR2 FYEKMQ (reference sequence). Trimming cost V 0 bases and J 4 bases, with 15 bases left between them. CDR3 DNA: TGTGCCAGCAGCTTAGGAGGGGCGGGGAGTGGCACTGAAGCTTTCTTT. Translating gives CASSLGGAGSGTEAFF.

The rearrangement joins TRBV11-2 to TRBJ2-4; tentative D call: TRBD2 (6 bases). The CDR3 extends over 15 amino acids. V shed 6 bases and J shed 9 bases, with 21 bases lying between them. Germline V gene data show CDR1 as SGHAT and CDR2 as FQNNGV. Here the CDR3 reads CASSNDPGPRGIQYF. In DNA form, the CDR3 reads TGTGCCAGCAGTAATGACCCCGGTCCGCGGGGCATTCAGTACTTC.

The chain employs TRBV9 and TRBJ2-5, with D maybe TRBD2 (6 bases). Trimming took off 4 bases at V and 0 bases at J, with 10 bases between the two ends. Germline lookup yields CDR1 SGDLS and CDR2 YYNGEE. The CDR3 has 14 amino acids. The DNA of the CDR3 is TGTGCCAGCAGCCCCAGGGACTACCAAGAGACCCAGTACTTC. Translation gives CASSPRDYQETQYF. Full variable domain (remainder filled in from reference TRBV9 and TRBJ2-5): DSGVTQTPKHLITATGQRVTLRCSPRSGDLSVYWYQQSLDQGLQFLIQYYNGEERAKGNILERFSAQQFPDLHSELNLSSLELGDSALYFCASSPRDYQETQYFGPGTRLLVL.

The J gene is TRBJ2-5, the V gene TRBV4-1; D is possibly TRBD1 (6 bases). The CDR3 sequence is 11 residues long. V gave up 1 base and J gave up 14 bases, with 11 bases separating them. Per germline, CDR1 MGHRA and CDR2 YSYEKL. For the CDR3, the DNA is TGCGCCAGCAGCCAAGGAGGGGACACCTACTTC. This encodes CASSQGGDTYF.

In this sample, this clone turned up once. The chain is built from TRBV28 and TRBJ2-3; 9 bases align to TRBD2. The germline gives CDR1 MDHEN, CDR2 SYDVKM. This CDR3 contains 16 residues. Unmatched junction bases numbered 8, after V lost 6 bases and J lost 1 base. The CDR3 reads CASRPVAGVGTDTQYF. Written as DNA, the CDR3 is TGTGCCAGCAGGCCAGTAGCGGGAGTAGGCACAGATACGCAGTATTTT.

Only one count was recorded for this clone. The chain couples TRBV2 to TRBJ2-3; D may be TRBD2 (5 bases). Per germline, CDR1 SNHLY and CDR2 FYNNEI. V was cut by 5 bases and J by 5 bases, with 5 bases left in between. The CDR3 totals 11 residues. The CDR3, as DNA: TGTGCCAGCAGTAGCGGAGATACGCAGTATTTT. Protein sequence: CASSSGDTQYF.

This chain joins TRBV7-2 and TRBJ1-5; 9 positions agree with TRBD1. The CDR3 runs to 16 residues. V shed 5 bases, J shed 5 bases, and the junction held 10 bases outside the gene matches. CDR1 SGHTA and CDR2 FQGNSA come from the germline V gene. This chain's CDR3 is CASSLGTGLRDQPQHF. The CDR3 bases are TGTGCCAGCAGCCTTGGGACAGGGCTGAGGGATCAGCCCCAGCATTTT.

The V call is TRBV5-5, the J call TRBJ2-3; 9 nucleotides agree with TRBD2. V lost 1 base to trimming and J lost 0 bases; unmatched junction nucleotides: 3. The length of the CDR3 is 16 residues. Germline values: CDR1 SGHKS, CDR2 YYEKEE (reference sequence). CDR3 in amino acids: CASSLIAGGSTDTQYF. The DNA for the CDR3 is TGTGCCAGCAGCTTGATCGCGGGGGGGAGCACAGATACGCAGTATTTT.

The chain recombines TRBV7-2 with TRBJ2-2, with D uncertain. CDR1 is SGHTA and CDR2 is FQGNSA in the germline V gene. V was clipped by 1 base and J by 3 bases, with 6 bases between them. This CDR3 region has 14 residues. The CDR3 DNA reads TGTGCCAGCAGCTTAGGCGGCTACACCGGGGAGCTGTTTTTT. Its protein is CASSLGGYTGELFF.

The V and J genes are TRBV30 and TRBJ2-7, with 12 nucleotides matching TRBD1. The CDR3 consists of 16 residues. V dropped 5 bases and J dropped 3; count of bases not matched to a gene: 11. Germline-derived CDR1 and CDR2 are GTSNPN and SVGIG (reference sequence). CDR3 DNA: TGTGCCTGGGGGGGACAGGGGGCCGGGGGGCTCTACGAGCAGTACTTC. Its translation is CAWGGQGAGGLYEQYF.

This chain links TRBV11-2 with TRBJ2-3; 9 nucleotides agree with TRBD2. Trimming at V came to 2 bases and at J to 4 bases, leaving 13 bases not matched to a gene. Germline-derived CDR1 and CDR2 are SGHAT and FQNNGV. The CDR3 sequence is 18 residues long. Written as DNA, the CDR3 is TGTGCCAGCAGCTTAATTTGGGCGGGGCTAGCGGGACCAGATACGCAGTATTTT. It codes for CASSLIWAGLAGPDTQYF.

The rearrangement uses TRBV4-2 and TRBJ1-6, with TRBD1 as a possible D gene (5 bases). The CDR3 totals 15 residues. V was clipped by 1 base and J by 6 bases, with 10 bases between them. The V gene's germline CDR1 is LGHNA and CDR2 YNFKEQ. CDR3 nucleotide sequence: TGTGCCAGCAGCCAAGCCGACAGAAGTAATTCACCCCTCCACTTT. Amino acid sequence: CASSQADRSNSPLHF.

The chain carries TRBV19 and TRBJ2-7; perhaps TRBD1 as D (5 bases). Germline V gives CDR1 LNHDA, CDR2 SQIVND (reference sequence). Trimming stripped 6 bases from V and 1 base from J, with 10 bases between. The CDR3 runs to 13 residues. The DNA for the CDR3 is TGTGCCAGTAGAACCCCAGGGTCCTACGAGCAGTACTTC. Amino acids: CASRTPGSYEQYF.

This chain joins TRBV18 and TRBJ1-1, with 7 bases matching TRBD1. Germline assignment: CDR1 KGHSH and CDR2 LQKENI. Trimming took 4 bases from V and 0 from J; bases not matched to a gene: 5. The CDR3 is 15 amino acids. CDR3 loop: CASSLLDRVNTEAFF. For the CDR3, the DNA is TGTGCCAGCTCACTTCTAGACAGGGTGAACACTGAAGCTTTCTTT.

This clone has just one count. The V gene is TRBV30, the J gene TRBJ2-2; a weak D match, TRBD2 (5 bases). Trimming removed 3 bases from V and 5 bases from J, with 13 bases in between. The CDR3 length is 14 residues. Germline loops: CDR1 GTSNPN, CDR2 SVGIG (reference sequence). Written as DNA, the CDR3 is TGTGCCTGGAGGGTCAGTCGAGGGACCGGGGAGCTGTTTTTT. It codes for CAWRVSRGTGELFF.

The chain joins TRBV5-6 to TRBJ2-3; D possibly corresponds to TRBD2 (6 bases). Germline assignment: CDR1 SGHDT and CDR2 YYEEEE. This CDR3 is 17 amino acids long. The ends were cut back, 2 bases at V and 2 bases at J, with 18 bases in the middle. Written as DNA, the CDR3 is TGTGCCAGCAGCTTCCTCGGAGGGCCGCTTAACACAGATACGCAGTATTTT. Translated, it gives CASSFLGGPLNTDTQYF.

The chain is built from TRBV19 and TRBJ1-1, with 9 bases lining up with TRBD1. The CDR3 has 18 residues. Trimming removed 4 bases from V and 0 bases from J; junction bases left unmatched: 12. Germline-derived CDR1 and CDR2 are LNHDA and SQIVND (reference sequence). This CDR3 reads CASSTRGQGIVLNTEAFF. CDR3 coding DNA: TGTGCCAGTAGTACCAGAGGACAGGGGATAGTCTTGAACACTGAAGCTTTCTTT.

The chain has TRBV28 and TRBJ1-3; D is unclear. CDR1 and CDR2 (germline): MDHEN, SYDVKM. Trimming took off 6 bases at V and 2 bases at J, with 11 bases between the two ends. This CDR3 spans 14 amino acids. Here the CDR3 reads CASRIGEAGNTIYF. The CDR3 nucleotides are TGTGCCAGCAGGATCGGGGAAGCTGGAAACACCATATATTTT. The full variable domain, completed using reference TRBV28 and TRBJ1-3, is DVKVTQSSRYLVKRTGEKVFLECVQDMDHENMFWYRQDPGLGLRLIYFSYDVKMKEKGDIPEGYSVSREKKERFSLILESASTNQTSMYLCASRIGEAGNTIYFGEGSWLTVV.

This clone was seen just once. The genes are TRBV6-5 and TRBJ2-2, with TRBD1 identical over 8 bases. Germline values: CDR1 MNHEY, CDR2 SVGAGI. V dropped 6 bases and J dropped 2; count of bases not matched to a gene: 5. CDR3 length: 15 residues. DNA for the CDR3: TGTGCCAGCAGGAGGGACAGGAGTAACACCGGGGAGCTGTTTTTT. Translated: CASRRDRSNTGELFF.

The table lists this clone with many counts. The chain recombines TRBV29-1 with TRBJ1-4, with unresolved D. Germline values: CDR1 SQVTM, CDR2 ANQGSEA. This CDR3 is built from 11 residues. V lost 8 bases and J lost 8, with 12 bases in between. Written as DNA, the CDR3 is TGCAGCACTAGCACCAACGAAAAACTGTTTTTT. Its translation: CSTSTNEKLFF.